This paragraph covers one T cell receptor (beta chain) sequence. The data were taken from a study of blood T cell repertoires in COVID-19. Using immunoSEQ multiplex PCR, the repertoire was profiled, and TCRdb retains in-frame clones only, with some absent. The data contain over 70,000 clones, less than 85% of them singletons. The clonotype was recovered from a man in his 70s with active or convalescent COVID-19. The sample comprised peripheral blood.

The CDR3 DNA reads TGTGCCAGCAGCTTATACAGAGACGAGCAGTACTTC. Its translation is CASSLYRDEQYF. The chain employs TRBV5-5 and TRBJ2-7; the D is unclear. Between the trimmed V and J ends, which lost 2 bases and 5 bases, there was a span of 8 bases. The V gene's germline CDR1 is SGHKS and CDR2 YYEKEE (reference sequence). The CDR3 is 12 amino acids.